This is a list of T cell receptor beta chains from one sample in a study of blood T cell repertoires in COVID-19. Generated by immunoSEQ multiplex PCR, the TCRdb table keeps only in-frame clones and is missing some. The repertoire holds 200,000 to 300,000 clones, with approximately 86% as singletons. What was sequenced was peripheral blood. The receptors were sampled from a man aged 25 to 40 with active or convalescent COVID-19. The CDR3 runs from the conserved cysteine through the conserved F or W. A D gene is named only where the DNA matches it firmly. Not every row has a clone size; where given, it reads once, few, many or a size class.

D,J,V,size,CDR3,DNA
TRBD1,TRBJ1-1,TRBV27,NA,CASGSTGTVNTEAFF,TGTGCCAGCGGGTCTACCGGGACAGTGAACACTGAAGCTTTCTTT
TRBD1,TRBJ2-5,TRBV11-2,NA,CASSLWDRGDQETQYF,TGTGCCAGCAGCTTATGGGACAGGGGTGACCAAGAGACCCAGTACTTC
TRBD2,TRBJ2-3,TRBV3-1/TRBV3-2,NA,CASSLLGLADAATDTQYF,TGTGCCAGCAGCCTGCTGGGACTAGCGGATGCAGCCACAGATACGCAGTATTTT
TRBD1,TRBJ2-5,TRBV6-5,NA,CASSRTGIQETQYF,TGTGCCAGCAGCAGGACAGGAATCCAAGAGACCCAGTACTTC
NA,TRBJ2-1,TRBV7-9,NA,CASSGQLDEQFF,TGTGCCAGCAGCGGACAGCTGGATGAGCAGTTCTTC
NA,TRBJ1-4,TRBV29-1,few,CSVGAAANEKLFF,TGCAGCGTAGGGGCGGCAGCTAATGAAAAACTGTTTTTT
TRBD1,TRBJ2-2,TRBV7-9,NA,CATGTASVGELFF,TGTGCCACCGGGACAGCCTCTGTCGGGGAGCTGTTTTTT
NA,TRBJ2-7,TRBV5-4,NA,CASSPGGYEQYF,TGTGCCAGCAGCCCCGGGGGCTACGAGCAGTACTTC
TRBD1,TRBJ2-7,TRBV11-2,NA,CASSDPVGGQGVWEQYF,TGTGCCAGCAGCGACCCAGTCGGGGGACAGGGTGTCTGGGAGCAGTACTTC
NA,TRBJ1-6,TRBV10-2,NA,CASSTTGSYNSPLHF,TGCGCCAGCAGTACAACAGGGTCCTATAATTCACCCCTCCACTTT
NA,TRBJ1-1,TRBV7-9,NA,CASSFVGITEAFF,TGTGCCAGCAGCTTTGTGGGCATCACTGAAGCTTTCTTT
TRBD1,TRBJ2-1,TRBV7-8,NA,CASSNLRGSYNEQFF,TGTGCCAGCAGCAACCTCAGGGGGTCCTACAATGAGCAGTTCTTC
TRBD2,TRBJ2-5,TRBV9,NA,CASSVAASGGEYQETQYF,TGTGCCAGCAGCGTAGCGGCTAGCGGGGGGGAGTACCAAGAGACCCAGTACTTC
NA,TRBJ2-7,TRBV19,NA,CASSITAGRYEQYF,TGTGCCAGTAGTATTACGGCGGGGCGCTACGAGCAGTACTTC
NA,TRBJ1-2,TRBV19,NA,CASSILQGGGYTF,TGTGCCAGTAGTATCCTACAGGGTGGCGGCTACACCTTC
NA,TRBJ1-2,TRBV3-1/TRBV3-2,NA,CASSQDYTGSYGYTF,TGTGCCAGCAGCCAAGATTATACAGGGAGCTATGGCTACACCTTC
NA,TRBJ1-2,TRBV2,NA,CASRKDISYGYTF,TGTGCCAGCAGGAAGGACATCTCTTATGGCTACACCTTC
NA,TRBJ1-2,TRBV25-1,once,CASSEYTTGYGYTF,TGTGCCAGCAGTGAATATACGACAGGCTATGGCTACACCTTC
NA,TRBJ2-7,TRBV2,NA,CASSSGPGTYEQYF,TGTGCCAGCAGTAGCGGACCGGGGACCTACGAGCAGTACTTC
NA,TRBJ2-3,TRBV7-4,NA,CASSLGRGYPSTDTQYF,TGTGCCAGCAGCTTGGGGCGGGGCTACCCTAGCACAGATACGCAGTATTTT
NA,TRBJ2-7,TRBV7-2,NA,CASSDTGVEQYF,TGTGCCAGCAGTGATACGGGGGTCGAGCAGTACTTC
NA,TRBJ1-1,TRBV21-1,NA,CASSKSEGVWWFRWNTEAFF,TGTGCCAGCAGCAAAAGTGAGGGGGTCTGGTGGTTTAGGTGGAACACTGAAGCTTTCTTT
NA,TRBJ1-2,TRBV18,NA,CASSPLQVEGYTF,TGTGCCAGCTCACCGTTACAGGTGGAGGGCTACACCTTC
NA,TRBJ1-1,TRBV6-1,NA,CASSEGQITEAFF,TGTGCCAGCAGTGAGGGGCAGATCACTGAAGCTTTCTTT